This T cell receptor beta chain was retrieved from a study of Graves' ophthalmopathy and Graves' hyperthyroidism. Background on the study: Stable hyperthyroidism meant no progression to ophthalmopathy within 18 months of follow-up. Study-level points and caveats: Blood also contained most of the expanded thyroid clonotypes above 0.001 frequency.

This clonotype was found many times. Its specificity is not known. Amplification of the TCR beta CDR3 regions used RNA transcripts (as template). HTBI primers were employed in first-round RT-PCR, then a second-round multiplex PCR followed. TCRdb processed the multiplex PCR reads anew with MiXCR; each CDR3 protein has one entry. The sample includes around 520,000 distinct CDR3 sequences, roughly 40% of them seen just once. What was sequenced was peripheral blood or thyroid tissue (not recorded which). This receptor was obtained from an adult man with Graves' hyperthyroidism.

The DNA of the CDR3 is TGCAGTGCTGAAAGGGGCGCTGGGGCCAACGTCCTGACTTTC. This codes for CSAERGAGANVLTF. This chain connects TRBV20-1 to TRBJ2-6; tentatively, D is TRBD1 (5 bases). Per the germline V gene, CDR1 is DFQATT and CDR2 is SNEGSKA (reference sequence). The CDR3 totals 14 residues. With 5 bases removed from V and 2 bases from J, the gap between germline ends came to 10 bases.